This T cell receptor (beta chain) was obtained from a study of blood T cells in healthy people across ages. General study results and limits: With unsorted PBMCs, a conclusive comparison of naive versus antigen-experienced cells was not possible. Diversity of TCR beta per million T cells declined in a roughly linear way with age.

The CDR3 is 13 amino acids. The germline gives CDR1 MNHEY, CDR2 SVGAGI. For the second PCR, which ran for roughly 6 to 12 cycles, a sample-barcoded 5' primer and a J-beta primer mix were used. TCRdb re-called the 5' RACE reads with MiXCR, one entry per CDR3 protein. This sample carries 1.4 million to 1.5 million distinct CDR3 sequences, roughly 40% of them seen once, and the ten largest clones take 7.9%. Points on this clonotype: Its antigen remains unidentified. Relative to the germline gene, one junction end is altered; a read error may explain this.

Extraction of total RNA produced a minimum of 5.5 micrograms from each sample. The sequencing input was blood. The chain uses TRBV6-5 and TRBJ2-3; D gene uncertain. This clonotype was sampled from a woman aged 18-30 years in good health. The CDR3 nucleotides read TGTACCAGCAGCCCTGGGTTAGGAGATACGCAGTATTTT. It yields the protein CTSSPGLGDTQYF.